This TCR beta chain was obtained from a study of blood T cell repertoires in COVID-19. Study context: Whether acute or convalescent, the COVID-19 samples came from the United States, Italy and Spain. T cells, B-cell-depleted T cells, or PBMCs supplied cDNA or gDNA.

Original processing methods: Cell counts per sample came from amplifying reference gene primers. The repertoire was sequenced with immunoSEQ multiplex PCR; TCRdb's copy has only in-frame clones and lacks some. V and J calls and clone size are as listed in that table; D and trimming were resolved from the DNA. The sample lists approximately 50,000 clones, around nine tenths seen once, with approximately 2.8% in the top ten. Germline V gene sequence: CDR1 SGHAT, CDR2 FQNNGV. The length of the CDR3 is 12 residues. Trimming stripped 8 bases from V and 1 base from J, with 5 bases between. This rearrangement joins TRBV11-2 to TRBJ2-2, with D unclear. The sample comprised peripheral blood. This clonotype was obtained from a human donor in a cohort sampled during active COVID-19. In DNA, the CDR3 is TGTGCCAGCCAAAAGAACACCGGGGAGCTGTTTTTT. Its protein product is CASQKNTGELFF.